The source of this T cell receptor beta chain is a study of blood T cell repertoires in COVID-19. Study at large: Samples representing acute and convalescent COVID-19 were sourced from the United States, Italy and Spain. In each case, the material was cDNA or gDNA derived from T cells, B-cell-depleted T cells, or PBMCs.

Trimming took off 1 base at V and 4 bases at J, with 11 bases between the two ends. The CDR3 loop spans 15 amino acids. Germline V gene lookup returns CDR1 SGHTA and CDR2 FQGNSA. Original processing notes: Nucleated cell number was recorded as an estimate derived from reference gene primer amplification. TCRdb keeps only in-frame clones here, not all; method: immunoSEQ multiplex PCR. The V and J calls and clone size were taken over from that table, and D and trimming were inferred from the DNA. This sample has about 150,000 clones; around 86% occur once, and the top ten carry over 10%. Source material: peripheral blood. The source of this sequence is a man in his 70s who had recovered from COVID-19. The chain joins TRBV7-2 to TRBJ1-5; D gene ambiguous. The CDR3 bases are TGTGCCAGCAGCTTAGGGGCCAGGATAAATCAGCCCCAGCATTTT. Encoded protein: CASSLGARINQPQHF.